This T cell receptor beta chain derives from a study of blood T cell repertoires in COVID-19. About the study: Sites in the United States, Italy and Spain provided acute and convalescent COVID-19 samples. PBMCs, B-cell-depleted T cells, or T cells provided the cDNA or gDNA that made up the material.

Original analysis: Reference gene primers were amplified, and this amplification served to estimate nucleated cell counts. TCRdb's table, derived via immunoSEQ multiplex PCR, lists solely in-frame clones and lacks some. V and J calls and clone size come straight from that table; D and trimming were deduced from the DNA. Here the sample spans 100,000 to 110,000 clones, 70% to 90% being singletons. This CDR3 contains 13 residues. Trimming removed 4 bases from V and 7 bases from J, with 11 bases in between. In germline, CDR1 is SGHTA, CDR2 FQGNSA. The receptor was isolated from a human donor in a cohort sampled during active COVID-19. V is TRBV7-2 and J is TRBJ2-4; D is possibly TRBD1 (6 bases). What was sequenced was peripheral blood. CDR3 amino acids: CASSWTRGNIQYF. As DNA, the CDR3 is TGTGCCAGCAGCTGGACGAGGGGGAACATTCAGTACTTC. Supplemented by reference TRBV7-2 and TRBJ2-4, the full variable domain reads GAGVSQSPSNKVTEKGKDVELRCDPISGHTALYWYRQSLGQGLEFLIYFQGNSAPDKSGLPSDRFSAERTGGSVSTLTIQRTQQEDSAVYLCASSWTRGNIQYFGAGTRLSVL.